These T cell receptor beta chains were read from a single sample in a study of shared clonotypes between healthy human individuals. Sequencing was performed with immunoSEQ multiplex PCR; in TCRdb, only in-frame clones are kept and a portion is missing. The sample holds about half a million clones, roughly three quarters seen once. The sample was PBMCs. The receptor source for this set is a woman between 40 and 55 years old in good health. Some clones in this sample may be carry-over from other donors' samples. Each CDR3 is given with its conserved first and last residue. D genes are given only for firm matches. Some rows have no size entry. The others give once, few or many, or a class for an expanded clone.

>TRBV30|NA|NA|TRBJ2-7
CAWSVQGNSYEQYF
TGTGCCTGGAGTGTACAGGGTAACTCCTACGAGCAGTACTTC
>TRBV25-1|NA|NA|TRBJ2-1
CASSPGDNEQFF
TGTGCCAGTAGTCCAGGGGACAATGAGCAGTTCTTC
>TRBV11-1|NA|NA|TRBJ2-1
CASSSGRSSFF
TGTGCCAGCAGCTCGGGGCGAAGCTCGTTCTTC
>TRBV7-3|TRBD2|NA|TRBJ2-1
CASSLGGGAYNEQFF
TGTGCCAGCAGCTTAGGGGGAGGGGCCTACAATGAGCAGTTCTTC
>TRBV29-1|NA|NA|TRBJ2-7
CSPGVLYEQYF
TGCAGCCCCGGGGTCTTGTACGAGCAGTACTTC
>TRBV5-8|NA|NA|TRBJ1-5
CASSILDGNNQPQHF
TGTGCCAGCAGCATCTTGGACGGTAACAATCAGCCCCAGCATTTT
>TRBV28|NA|NA|TRBJ2-3
CASSSALTQYF
TGTGCCAGCAGTTCGGCCTTAACGCAGTATTTT
>TRBV28|NA|NA|TRBJ1-5
CASSLSYSYNQPQHF
TGTGCCAGCAGTTTATCGTATTCCTACAATCAGCCCCAGCATTTT
>TRBV27|TRBD1|NA|TRBJ1-1
CASSLSMEQGGPYGAFF
TGTGCCAGCAGTTTATCGATGGAACAGGGGGGTCCCTATGGAGCTTTCTTT
>TRBV27|NA|NA|TRBJ2-1
CASSRNSYYNEQFF
TGTGCCAGCAGCCGGAACTCTTATTACAATGAGCAGTTCTTC
>TRBV18|NA|NA|TRBJ2-7
CASSPLSYEQYF
TGTGCCAGCTCACCCCTATCCTACGAGCAGTACTTC
>TRBV6-6|NA|NA|TRBJ2-3
CASKRTASTDTQYF
TGTGCCAGCAAGAGGACCGCCAGCACAGATACGCAGTATTTT
>TRBV6-1|TRBD1|NA|TRBJ1-1
CASSPIAGGTEAFF
TGTGCCAGCAGCCCAATCGCAGGGGGCACTGAAGCTTTCTTT
>TRBV18|NA|NA|TRBJ1-1
CASSPEMNTEAFF
TGTGCCAGCTCACCAGAGATGAACACTGAAGCTTTCTTT
>TRBV28|TRBD1|NA|TRBJ2-5
CASSSGTGPQYF
TGTGCCAGCAGTTCCGGGACAGGGCCCCAGTACTTC
>TRBV10-1|NA|once|TRBJ2-7
CASSESGAISSYEQYF
TGCGCCAGCAGTGAGTCGGGCGCTATAAGCTCCTACGAGCAGTACTTC
>TRBV4-1|TRBD2|few|TRBJ2-5
CASSPNSGRDQETQYF
TGCGCCAGCAGCCCTAATAGCGGGAGAGACCAAGAGACCCAGTACTTC
>TRBV18|NA|NA|TRBJ1-3
CASSPAAPGNTIYF
TGTGCCAGCTCACCAGCTGCGCCTGGAAACACCATATATTTT
>TRBV7-8|TRBD2|NA|TRBJ2-3
CASSSGLAGASDTQYF
TGTGCCAGCAGCTCGGGACTAGCGGGAGCCTCAGATACGCAGTATTTT
>TRBV19|NA|NA|TRBJ1-2
CASSILGPNYGYTF
TGTGCCAGTAGTATCTTAGGACCTAACTATGGCTACACCTTC
>TRBV5-4|NA|many|TRBJ2-3
CASREGTFGTDTQYF
TGTGCCAGCAGGGAGGGGACATTTGGCACAGATACGCAGTATTTT
>TRBV11-2|NA|once|TRBJ2-7
CASSQEGLSYEQYF
TGTGCCAGCTCCCAGGAGGGCCTCTCCTACGAGCAGTACTTC
>TRBV29-1|NA|once|TRBJ1-2
CSVERGEGYTF
TGCAGCGTTGAACGGGGAGAGGGCTACACCTTC
>TRBV5-1|TRBD2|NA|TRBJ2-5
CASSPGAGAVETQYF
TGCGCCAGCAGCCCGGGCGCGGGAGCGGTGGAGACCCAGTACTTC
>TRBV28|NA|NA|TRBJ1-4
CASSQNEKLFF
TGTGCCAGCAGCCAAAATGAAAAACTGTTTTTT
>TRBV7-9|TRBD1|NA|TRBJ1-1
CASSGTGGEGPKAFF
TGTGCCAGCAGCGGCACAGGGGGCGAGGGACCGAAAGCTTTCTTT
>TRBV28|NA|NA|TRBJ1-2
CASRSEGGYTF
TGTGCCAGCAGGTCGGAGGGTGGCTACACCTTC
>TRBV19|NA|NA|TRBJ2-2
CASIGGTPSTGELFF
TGTGCCAGTATTGGGGGGACACCTAGCACCGGGGAGCTGTTTTTT
>TRBV6-4|NA|few|TRBJ2-1
CASSEVADPYNEQFF
TGTGCCAGCAGTGAGGTAGCAGACCCTTACAATGAGCAGTTCTTC
>TRBV20-1|NA|NA|TRBJ1-1
CSALQGPEAFF
TGCAGTGCTTTACAGGGCCCTGAAGCTTTCTTT
>TRBV5-1|TRBD1|NA|TRBJ1-5
CASSLAGGNQPQHF
TGCGCCAGCAGCTTGGCAGGGGGAAATCAGCCCCAGCATTTT
>TRBV14|NA|few|TRBJ2-5
CASSPMGQALETQYF
TGTGCCAGCAGCCCTATGGGACAAGCGTTAGAGACCCAGTACTTC
>TRBV27|NA|NA|TRBJ1-5
CASSLLGGNQPQHF
TGTGCCAGCAGTTTATTAGGGGGAAATCAGCCCCAGCATTTT
>TRBV21-1|NA|NA|TRBJ2-7
CASSGTENYEQYF
TGTGCCAGCAGCGGGACAGAAAACTACGAGCAGTACTTC
>TRBV19|TRBD1|NA|TRBJ1-2
CASSRRTGDSNGYTF
TGTGCCAGTAGTCGTAGGACAGGTGATTCTAATGGCTACACCTTC
>TRBV14|NA|NA|TRBJ2-3
CASSSARGTDTQYF
TGTGCCAGCAGCTCCGCCCGGGGTACAGATACGCAGTATTTT
>TRBV5-1|NA|NA|TRBJ2-5
CASSIPRLETQYF
TGCGCCAGCAGCATCCCAAGACTAGAGACCCAGTACTTC
>TRBV5-4|NA|NA|TRBJ2-7
CASSSAGASYEQYF
TGTGCCAGCAGCTCGGCCGGCGCCTCGTACGAGCAGTACTTC
>TRBV6-1|NA|NA|TRBJ1-1
CASSEAGGVREAFF
TGTGCCAGCAGTGAAGCAGGGGGGGTTCGTGAAGCTTTCTTT
>TRBV28|NA|NA|TRBJ1-5
CASSGVLGVGQPQHF
TGTGCCAGCAGTGGGGTTTTAGGGGTCGGGCAGCCCCAGCATTTT
>TRBV5-8|TRBD2|many|TRBJ2-1
CASSLGGREDEQFF
TGTGCCAGCAGCTTGGGGGGTCGGGAGGATGAGCAGTTCTTC
>TRBV14|NA|NA|TRBJ2-2
CASSPQFGGELFF
TGTGCCAGCAGCCCCCAGTTCGGCGGGGAGCTGTTTTTT
>TRBV13|TRBD2|few|TRBJ2-1
CASSRPGLAYGSYNEQFF
TGTGCCAGCAGCCGACCGGGACTAGCGTACGGCTCCTACAATGAGCAGTTCTTC
>TRBV4-1|NA|NA|TRBJ2-1
CASSQEGLTNNEQFF
TGCGCCAGCAGCCAAGAAGGACTAACAAACAATGAGCAGTTCTTC
>TRBV4-3|NA|NA|TRBJ2-3
CASSLVSTDTQYF
TGCGCCAGCTCTTTGGTGAGCACAGATACGCAGTATTTT
>TRBV28|TRBD1|few|TRBJ2-7
CASSPRTGAPGEQWF
TGTGCCAGCAGTCCCCGGACAGGGGCTCCCGGCGAGCAGTGGTTC
>TRBV6-1|TRBD1|few|TRBJ2-7
CASSLDRGFYEQYF
TGTGCCAGCAGCCTGGACAGGGGATTCTACGAGCAGTACTTC
>TRBV19|TRBD1|NA|TRBJ1-5
CAGSSDRGLHSNQPQHF
TGTGCCGGTAGTTCGGACAGGGGCCTTCATAGCAATCAGCCCCAGCATTTT
>TRBV28|NA|NA|TRBJ1-2
CASRAQWQLNYGYTF
TGTGCCAGCAGGGCCCAGTGGCAACTTAACTATGGCTACACCTTC
>TRBV7-9|NA|many|TRBJ2-5
CASSTRWSETQYF
TGTGCCAGCAGCACCCGCTGGTCTGAGACCCAGTACTTC
>TRBV6-5|TRBD2|NA|TRBJ2-7
CASGRAGYEQYF
TGTGCCAGCGGGAGGGCCGGGTACGAGCAGTACTTC
>TRBV19|TRBD2|NA|TRBJ2-3
CASSIGRRDTQYF
TGTGCCAGTAGTATCGGGAGGAGGGATACGCAGTATTTT
>TRBV28|NA|NA|TRBJ1-5
CASSLIEGKVNQPQHF
TGTGCCAGCAGTTTGATTGAGGGAAAGGTCAATCAGCCCCAGCATTTT
>TRBV6-6|NA|NA|TRBJ1-1
CASSSTTANTEAFF
TGTGCCAGCAGTTCGACGACAGCGAACACTGAAGCTTTCTTT
>TRBV27|NA|NA|TRBJ2-7
CASRARVFIYEQYF
TGTGCCAGCAGGGCCCGGGTATTTATCTACGAGCAGTACTTC